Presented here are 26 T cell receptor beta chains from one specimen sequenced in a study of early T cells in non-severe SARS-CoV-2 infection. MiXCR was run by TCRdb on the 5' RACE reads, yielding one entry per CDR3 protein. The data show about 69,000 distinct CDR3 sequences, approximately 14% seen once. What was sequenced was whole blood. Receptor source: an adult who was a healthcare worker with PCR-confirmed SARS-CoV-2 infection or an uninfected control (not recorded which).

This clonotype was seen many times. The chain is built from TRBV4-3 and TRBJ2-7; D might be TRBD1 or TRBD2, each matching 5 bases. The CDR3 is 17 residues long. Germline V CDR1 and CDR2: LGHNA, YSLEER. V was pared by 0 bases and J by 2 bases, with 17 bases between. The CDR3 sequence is CASSQDLVWDGTYEQYF. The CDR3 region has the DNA TGCGCCAGCAGCCAAGATCTCGTGTGGGACGGGACCTACGAGCAGTACTTC.

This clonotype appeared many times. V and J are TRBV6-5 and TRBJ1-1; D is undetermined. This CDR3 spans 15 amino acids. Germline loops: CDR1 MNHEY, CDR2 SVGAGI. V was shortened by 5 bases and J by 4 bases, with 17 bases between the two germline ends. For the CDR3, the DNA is TGTGCCAGCAGTCCCTTTCGAGGAGGCAGCACTGAAGCTTTCTTT. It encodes CASSPFRGGSTEAFF.

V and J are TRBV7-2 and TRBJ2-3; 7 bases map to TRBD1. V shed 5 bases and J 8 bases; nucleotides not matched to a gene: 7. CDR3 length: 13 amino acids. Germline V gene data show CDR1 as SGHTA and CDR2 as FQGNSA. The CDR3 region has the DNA TGTGCCAGCAGCCCTGAGGGGGCGACTACGCAGTATTTT. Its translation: CASSPEGATTQYF. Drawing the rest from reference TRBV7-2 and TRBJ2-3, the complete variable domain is GAGVSQSPSNKVTEKGKDVELRCDPISGHTALYWYRQSLGQGLEFLIYFQGNSAPDKSGLPSDRFSAERTGGSVSTLTIQRTQQEDSAVYLCASSPEGATTQYFGPGTRLTVL.

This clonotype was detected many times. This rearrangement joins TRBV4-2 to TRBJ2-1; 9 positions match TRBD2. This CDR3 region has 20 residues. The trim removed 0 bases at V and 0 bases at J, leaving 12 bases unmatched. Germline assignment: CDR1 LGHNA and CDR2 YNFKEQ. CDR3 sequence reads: CASSQDRNSGGVFSYNEQFF. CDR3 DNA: TGTGCCAGCAGCCAAGATCGAAATAGCGGGGGAGTCTTCTCCTACAATGAGCAGTTCTTC.

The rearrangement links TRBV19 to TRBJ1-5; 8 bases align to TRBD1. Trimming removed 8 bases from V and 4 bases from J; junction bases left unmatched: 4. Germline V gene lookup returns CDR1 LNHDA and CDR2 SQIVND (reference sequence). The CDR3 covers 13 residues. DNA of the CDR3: TGTGCCAGTGGGGACAGGCTAAATCAGCCCCAGCATTTT. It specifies CASGDRLNQPQHF.

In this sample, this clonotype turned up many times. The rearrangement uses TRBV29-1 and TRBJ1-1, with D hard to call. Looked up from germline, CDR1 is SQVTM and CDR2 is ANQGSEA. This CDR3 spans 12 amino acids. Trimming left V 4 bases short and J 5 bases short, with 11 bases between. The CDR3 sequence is CSVVWGGTEAFF. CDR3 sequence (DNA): TGCAGCGTTGTTTGGGGAGGGACTGAAGCTTTCTTT.

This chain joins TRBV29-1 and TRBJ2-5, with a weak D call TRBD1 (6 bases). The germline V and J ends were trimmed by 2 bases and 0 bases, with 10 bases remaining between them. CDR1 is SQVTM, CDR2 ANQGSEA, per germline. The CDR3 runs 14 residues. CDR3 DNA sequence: TGCAGCGTTGAACCTAGGGGGTACCAAGAGACCCAGTACTTC. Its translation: CSVEPRGYQETQYF.

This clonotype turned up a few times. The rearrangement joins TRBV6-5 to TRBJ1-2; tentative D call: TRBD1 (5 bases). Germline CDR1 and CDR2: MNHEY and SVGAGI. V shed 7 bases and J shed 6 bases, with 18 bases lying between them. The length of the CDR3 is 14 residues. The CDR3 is CASTQVGRGDGYTF. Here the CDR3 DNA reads TGTGCCAGCACCCAGGTGGGGCGCGGGGATGGCTACACCTTC.

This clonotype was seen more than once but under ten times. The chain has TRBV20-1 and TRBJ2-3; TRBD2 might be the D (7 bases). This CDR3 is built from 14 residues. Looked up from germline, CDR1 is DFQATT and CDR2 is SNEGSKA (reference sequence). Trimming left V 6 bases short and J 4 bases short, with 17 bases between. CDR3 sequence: CSASGLGGADTQYF. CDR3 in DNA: TGCAGTGCCTCCGGACTAGGGGGGGCAGATACGCAGTATTTT.

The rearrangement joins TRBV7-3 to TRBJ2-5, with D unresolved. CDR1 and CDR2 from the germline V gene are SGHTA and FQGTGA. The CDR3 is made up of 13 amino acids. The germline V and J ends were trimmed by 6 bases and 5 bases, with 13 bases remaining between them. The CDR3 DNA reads TGTGCCAGCAGTAGGGCCCCGCGGGAGACCCAGTACTTC. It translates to CASSRAPRETQYF.

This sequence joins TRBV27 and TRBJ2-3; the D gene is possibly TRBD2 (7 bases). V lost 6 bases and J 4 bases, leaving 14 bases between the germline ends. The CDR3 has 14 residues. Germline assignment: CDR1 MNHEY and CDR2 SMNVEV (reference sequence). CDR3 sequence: CASRGGGEADTQYF. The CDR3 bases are TGTGCCAGCAGGGGGGGGGGCGAGGCAGATACGCAGTATTTT.

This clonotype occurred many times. This CDR3 reads CASSLGGNYEQYF. Here the CDR3 DNA reads TGTGCCAGCAGCTTAGGCGGGAACTACGAGCAGTACTTC. The V and J genes are TRBV7-6 and TRBJ2-7; weak D call: TRBD2 (6 bases). V was clipped by 1 base and J by 3 bases, with 7 bases between them. Germline V gene sequence: CDR1 SGHVS, CDR2 FNYEAQ. CDR3 length equals 13 residues.

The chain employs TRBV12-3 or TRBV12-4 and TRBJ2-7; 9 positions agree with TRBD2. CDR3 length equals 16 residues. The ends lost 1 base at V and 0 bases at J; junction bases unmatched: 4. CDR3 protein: CASSLERLAASYEQYF. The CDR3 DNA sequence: TGTGCCAGCAGTTTAGAAAGACTAGCGGCCTCCTACGAGCAGTACTTC.

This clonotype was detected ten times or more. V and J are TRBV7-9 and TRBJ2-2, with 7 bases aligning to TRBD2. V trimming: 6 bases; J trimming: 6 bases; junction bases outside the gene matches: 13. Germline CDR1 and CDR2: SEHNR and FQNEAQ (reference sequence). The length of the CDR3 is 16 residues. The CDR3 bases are TGTGCCAGCAGGCCCGGACATGGCGGGGGTCCCGGGGAGCTGTTTTTT. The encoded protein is CASRPGHGGGPGELFF.

The CDR3, as DNA: TGTGCCAGCAGCCAAGAGGGAGCGGGGGCCAACAATGAGCAGTTCTTC. This sequence encodes CASSQEGAGANNEQFF. The chain combines TRBV3-1 with TRBJ2-1; TRBD2 matches at 8 bases. This CDR3 has 16 amino acids. The junction had 6 bases not matched to a gene; V was cut back by 0 bases and J by 5 bases. Per germline, CDR1 LGHDT and CDR2 YNNKEL (reference sequence).

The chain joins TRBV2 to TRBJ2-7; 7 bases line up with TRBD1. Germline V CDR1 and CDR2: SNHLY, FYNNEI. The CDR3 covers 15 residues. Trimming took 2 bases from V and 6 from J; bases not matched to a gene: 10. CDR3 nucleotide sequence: TGTGCCAGCAGTGAAATTCGACAGGGACCCCGCGAGCAGTACTTC. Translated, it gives CASSEIRQGPREQYF.

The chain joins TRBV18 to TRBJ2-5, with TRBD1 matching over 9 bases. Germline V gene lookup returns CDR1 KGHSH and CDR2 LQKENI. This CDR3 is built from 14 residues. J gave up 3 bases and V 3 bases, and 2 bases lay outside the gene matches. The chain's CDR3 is CASSPGQGEETQYF. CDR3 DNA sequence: TGTGCCAGCTCACCGGGACAGGGAGAAGAGACCCAGTACTTC.

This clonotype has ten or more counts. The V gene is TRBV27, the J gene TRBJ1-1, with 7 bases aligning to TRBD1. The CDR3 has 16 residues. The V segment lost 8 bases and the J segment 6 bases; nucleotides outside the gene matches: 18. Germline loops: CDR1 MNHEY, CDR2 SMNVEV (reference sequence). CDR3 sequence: CASGLATGVSIAEAFF. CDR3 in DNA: TGTGCCAGCGGATTGGCCACAGGGGTTTCGATAGCTGAAGCTTTCTTT.

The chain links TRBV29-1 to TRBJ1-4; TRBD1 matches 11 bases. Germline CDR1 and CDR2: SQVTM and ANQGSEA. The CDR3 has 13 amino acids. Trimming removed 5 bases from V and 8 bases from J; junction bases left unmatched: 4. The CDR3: CSVSGQGDEKLFF. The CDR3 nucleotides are TGCAGCGTTTCGGGACAGGGGGACGAAAAACTGTTTTTT.

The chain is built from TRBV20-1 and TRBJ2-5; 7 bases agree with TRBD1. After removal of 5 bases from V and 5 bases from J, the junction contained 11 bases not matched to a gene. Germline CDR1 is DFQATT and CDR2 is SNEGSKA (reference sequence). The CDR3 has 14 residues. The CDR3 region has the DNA TGCAGTGCTCCTGACAGGGTCGTTGCCGAGACCCAGTACTTC. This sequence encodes CSAPDRVVAETQYF.

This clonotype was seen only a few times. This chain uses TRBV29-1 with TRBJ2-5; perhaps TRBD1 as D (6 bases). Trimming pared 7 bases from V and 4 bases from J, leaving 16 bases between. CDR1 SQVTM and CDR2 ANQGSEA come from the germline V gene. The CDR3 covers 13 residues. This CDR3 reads CSGSYLGGETQYF. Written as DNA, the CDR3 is TGCAGCGGCTCCTACCTAGGGGGAGAGACCCAGTACTTC.

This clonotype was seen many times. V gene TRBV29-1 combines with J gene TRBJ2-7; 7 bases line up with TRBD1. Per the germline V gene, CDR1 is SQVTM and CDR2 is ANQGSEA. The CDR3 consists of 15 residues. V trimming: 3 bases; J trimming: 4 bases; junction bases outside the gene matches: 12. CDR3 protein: CSVETPTGVRYEQYF. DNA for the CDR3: TGCAGCGTTGAGACACCAACAGGGGTTCGGTACGAGCAGTACTTC.

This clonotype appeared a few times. The CDR3, as DNA: TGTGCCAGCAGTTCGGGGACAGGGCTTTACGAGCAGTACTTC. This codes for CASSSGTGLYEQYF. The J gene is TRBJ2-7, the V gene TRBV28; the match to TRBD1 covers 9 bases. The ends lost 4 bases at V and 4 bases at J; junction bases unmatched: 5. Germline CDR1 is MDHEN and CDR2 is SYDVKM. The length of the CDR3 is 14 residues.

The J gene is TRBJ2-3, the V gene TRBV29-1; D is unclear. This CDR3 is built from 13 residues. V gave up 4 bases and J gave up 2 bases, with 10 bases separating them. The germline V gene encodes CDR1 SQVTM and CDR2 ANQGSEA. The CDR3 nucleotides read TGCAGCGTTGTTAGAGGCCTCACAGATACGCAGTATTTT. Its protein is CSVVRGLTDTQYF.

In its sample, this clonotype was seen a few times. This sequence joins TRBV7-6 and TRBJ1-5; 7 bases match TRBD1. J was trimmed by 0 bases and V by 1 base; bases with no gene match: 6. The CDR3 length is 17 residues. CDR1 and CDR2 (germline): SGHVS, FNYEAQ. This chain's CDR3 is CASSLGTGVYSNQPQHF. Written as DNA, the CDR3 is TGTGCCAGCAGCTTAGGCACAGGGGTATATAGCAATCAGCCCCAGCATTTT.

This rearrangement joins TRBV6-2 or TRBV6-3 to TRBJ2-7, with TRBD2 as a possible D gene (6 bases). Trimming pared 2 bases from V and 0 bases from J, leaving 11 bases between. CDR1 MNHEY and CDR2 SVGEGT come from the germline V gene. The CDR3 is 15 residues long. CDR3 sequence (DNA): TGTGCCAGCAGTTACAGGCGGGGCAGCTCCTACGAGCAGTACTTC. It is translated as CASSYRRGSSYEQYF.